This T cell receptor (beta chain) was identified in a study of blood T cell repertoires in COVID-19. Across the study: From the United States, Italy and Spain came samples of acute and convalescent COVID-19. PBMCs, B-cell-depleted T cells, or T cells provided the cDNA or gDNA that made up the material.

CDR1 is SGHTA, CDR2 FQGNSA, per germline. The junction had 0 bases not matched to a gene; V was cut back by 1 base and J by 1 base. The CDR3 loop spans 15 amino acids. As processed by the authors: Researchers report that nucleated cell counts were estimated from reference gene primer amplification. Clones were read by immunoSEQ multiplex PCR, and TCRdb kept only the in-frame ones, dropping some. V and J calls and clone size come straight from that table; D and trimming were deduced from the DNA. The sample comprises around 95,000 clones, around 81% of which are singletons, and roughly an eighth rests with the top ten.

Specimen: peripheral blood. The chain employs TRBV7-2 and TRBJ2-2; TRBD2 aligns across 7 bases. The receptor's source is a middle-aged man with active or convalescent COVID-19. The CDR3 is CASSLERGNTGELFF. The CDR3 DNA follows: TGTGCCAGCAGCTTAGAGCGGGGGAACACCGGGGAGCTGTTTTTT.